Each of the 15 T cell receptor beta chains below was sequenced from the same sample in a study of vaccination effects on CD4 cells after COVID-19. No antigen has been assigned to these receptors. Here immunoSEQ multiplex PCR was the method, and the copy in TCRdb shows in-frame clones only, minus some. Found here are 60,000 to 65,000 clones, approximately 71% of them singletons; the top ten hold over 3.5%. Within the ViraFEST assay, antigen-specific CD4+ T cells underwent expansion with viral peptide pools prior to sequencing. Having been cultured for about 10 days, the cells underwent CD4+ T cell isolation. The healthy vaccine recipients, who had no prior SARS-CoV-2 infection, showed negative nucleocapsid antibodies. The sequences come from CD4+ T cells from PBMCs cultured with HCoV-OC43 spike peptides, collected before COVID-19 vaccination. Subset described: HCoV-OC43 spike overlapping peptide pool stimulation. Every receptor here comes from a human donor who received a COVID-19 vaccine.

The chain combines TRBV7-9 with TRBJ1-2; 11 nucleotides match TRBD1. In germline, CDR1 is SEHNR, CDR2 FQNEAQ (reference sequence). This CDR3 contains 14 residues. V lost 4 bases, J lost 3 bases, and 1 base stayed unmatched. The CDR3 region is CASSSGQGDYGYTF. The CDR3 coding sequence is TGTGCCAGCAGCTCGGGACAGGGGGACTATGGCTACACCTTC.

This chain connects TRBV7-9 to TRBJ2-7; D is uncertain. Germline CDR1 SEHNR, CDR2 FQNEAQ (reference sequence). This CDR3 is built from 13 residues. Trimming cost V 5 bases and J 7 bases, with 15 bases left between them. In nucleotides, the CDR3 is TGTGCCAGCAGCCCCCACGGGTTTGATGAGCAGTACGTC. It specifies CASSPHGFDEQYV.

V and J are TRBV4-1 and TRBJ2-4; unclear D gene. This CDR3 contains 16 residues. Germline CDR1 and CDR2: MGHRA and YSYEKL. The V end lost 4 bases, the J end lost 3 bases, and 16 bases lay between the germline ends. CDR3 in amino acids: CASSPPVRADKNIQYF. For the CDR3, the DNA is TGCGCCAGCAGCCCCCCTGTTCGGGCGGACAAAAACATTCAGTACTTC.

The V and J genes are TRBV6-5 and TRBJ2-1, with D perhaps TRBD1 or TRBD2 (6 bases each). V dropped 2 bases and J dropped 7 bases, with 12 bases sitting between them. In germline, CDR1 is MNHEY, CDR2 SVGAGI. This CDR3 is 14 amino acids long. The CDR3 is CASSYEGGRNEQFF. The CDR3 nucleotides are TGTGCCAGCAGTTACGAGGGGGGCCGGAATGAGCAGTTCTTC.

J is TRBJ2-5 and V is TRBV29-1, with 10 positions matching TRBD2. Germline assignment: CDR1 SQVTM and CDR2 ANQGSEA. This CDR3 comprises 13 residues. V was clipped by 8 bases and J by 5 bases; unmatched bases: 8. Here the CDR3 DNA reads TGCAGCACGAAGCGGGGGGGCCGGGAGACCCAGTACTTC. This codes for CSTKRGGRETQYF.

The chain uses TRBV7-2 and TRBJ2-7; D not certain. The CDR3 totals 14 residues. Germline V gene data show CDR1 as SGHTA and CDR2 as FQGNSA. With 1 base removed from V and 4 bases from J, the gap between germline ends came to 11 bases. CDR3 nucleotide sequence: TGTGCCAGCAGCTTAGTTGGGTCTTCTTACGAGCAGTACGTC. Residues: CASSLVGSSYEQYV.

The DNA of the CDR3 is TGTGCCAGCCGGACAGGGGGAGGGAGCAATCAGCCCCAGCATTTT. It specifies CASRTGGGSNQPQHF. This chain links TRBV2 with TRBJ1-5; 10 bases are a match to TRBD1. Germline V gene data show CDR1 as SNHLY and CDR2 as FYNNEI. The CDR3 loop spans 15 amino acids. V was clipped by 8 bases and J by 1 base; unmatched bases: 5.

The chain has TRBV5-4 and TRBJ2-1, with D perhaps matching TRBD1 or TRBD2 (5 bases each). Germline V CDR1 and CDR2: SGHNT, YYREEE (reference sequence). This CDR3 spans 16 amino acids. The V end was cut by 4 bases, the J end by 0 bases, with 14 bases between. The CDR3 is CASSRREKSSYNEQFF. The CDR3 DNA reads TGTGCCAGCAGCCGCAGGGAGAAGTCCTCCTACAATGAGCAGTTCTTC.

The chain uses TRBV19 and TRBJ1-6; D not certain. Germline V gene data show CDR1 as LNHDA and CDR2 as SQIVND (reference sequence). Trimming stripped 9 bases from V and 9 bases from J, with 15 bases between. The CDR3 has 13 amino acids. The CDR3 bases are TGTGCCAGGACGAGGCAGGATCTTTCACCCCTCCACTTT. Protein: CARTRQDLSPLHF.

The V call is TRBV12-1, the J call TRBJ2-7; the DNA was not used to check the table's D call, TRBD2. TRBV12-1 is termed a pseudogene. This CDR3 contains 14 residues. Here the CDR3 DNA reads TGTGCCAGCAGCCGGGGGGAGGCGTTCTACGAGCAGTACGTC. It specifies CASSRGEAFYEQYV.

The CDR3 coding sequence is TGTGCCAGCCTTCCGGCCGGGTGGAGCCGGTCACCCCTCCACTTT. This translates into CASLPAGWSRSPLHF. This sequence joins TRBV6-5 and TRBJ1-6; D unresolved. This CDR3 region has 15 residues. The germline V and J ends were trimmed by 8 bases and 10 bases, with 21 bases remaining between them. Germline lookup yields CDR1 MNHEY and CDR2 SVGAGI.

The chain links TRBV6-5 to TRBJ2-3; 7 bases are shared with TRBD2. V shed 5 bases, J shed 3 bases, and the junction held 5 bases outside the gene matches. The CDR3 spans 14 residues. Germline CDR1 and CDR2: MNHEY and SVGAGI. The CDR3 nucleotides are TGTGCCAGCAGTATAAGGGAGGGGACAGATACGCAGTATTTT. It specifies CASSIREGTDTQYF.

V and J are TRBV7-2 and TRBJ1-3, with 9 bases aligning to TRBD1. J gave up 4 bases and V 1 base, and 2 bases lay outside the gene matches. Germline-derived CDR1 and CDR2 are SGHTA and FQGNSA. CDR3 length: 15 amino acids. CDR3 DNA sequence: TGTGCCAGCAGCTTAGATGGGACAGGGGGAAACACCATATATTTT. Amino acid sequence: CASSLDGTGGNTIYF.

The chain employs TRBV9 and TRBJ1-3; TRBD1 might be the D (5 bases). The CDR3 runs 15 residues. With 4 bases removed from V and 0 bases from J, the gap between germline ends came to 11 bases. The germline V gene encodes CDR1 SGDLS and CDR2 YYNGEE. CDR3 region: CASSPTATSGNTIYF. CDR3 in DNA: TGTGCCAGCAGCCCGACAGCCACCTCTGGAAACACCATATATTTT.

The chain is built from TRBV24-1 and TRBJ1-5; D is unresolved. The V end lost 8 bases, the J end lost 5 bases, and 12 bases lay between the germline ends. CDR1 KGHDR and CDR2 SFDVKD come from the germline V gene. The CDR3 spans 13 residues. CDR3 protein: CATNQALDQPQHF. The CDR3 DNA sequence: TGTGCCACCAACCAGGCACTAGATCAGCCCCAGCATTTT.